The 13 T cell receptor beta chains listed next were all sequenced from one sample in a study of breast tumors, draining lymph nodes, adjacent tissues. TCRdb re-analysed the multiplex PCR reads in MiXCR, keeping a single row per CDR3 protein. Of approximately 17,000 distinct CDR3 sequences listed, about 45% were seen once; the top ten hold 13%. The material sequenced was tumor-adjacent breast tissue. These receptor sequences come from a female donor with breast cancer. Some clones in this sample may be carry-over from other donors' samples.

The chain is built from TRBV5-6 and TRBJ2-3; D unresolved. This CDR3 is 13 amino acids long. The V gene's germline CDR1 is SGHDT and CDR2 YYEEEE. The V end lost 1 base, the J end lost 2 bases, and 5 bases lay between the germline ends. In DNA form, the CDR3 reads TGTGCCAGCAGCTTGAGTCCCACAGATACGCAGTATTTT. Protein sequence: CASSLSPTDTQYF. Based on the CDR3 plus reference TRBV5-6 and TRBJ2-3, the full variable domain is DAGVTQSPTHLIKTRGQQVTLRCSPKSGHDTVSWYQQALGQGPQFIFQYYEEEERQRGNFPDRFSGHQFPNYSSELNVNALLLGDSALYLCASSLSPTDTQYFGPGTRLTVL.

The V call is TRBV19, the J call TRBJ2-7; 7 nucleotides agree with TRBD2. In germline, CDR1 is LNHDA, CDR2 SQIVND (reference sequence). This CDR3 has 13 residues. The V segment lost 10 bases and the J segment 2 bases; nucleotides outside the gene matches: 8. The CDR3, as DNA: TGTGCCACTCAGAGCGGGACTCCCTACGAGCAGTACTTC. Translation: CATQSGTPYEQYF.

This clonotype showed up just a few times. The V call is TRBV5-4, the J call TRBJ1-1; unclear D gene. Germline values: CDR1 SGHNT, CDR2 YYREEE (reference sequence). The CDR3 spans 12 residues. V shed 4 bases and J shed 5 bases, with 9 bases lying between them. The CDR3 coding sequence is TGTGCCAGCAGCCTAGGGCCGACTGAAGCTTTCTTT. Translation gives CASSLGPTEAFF.

Remarks on this clonotype: A much more abundant neighbour one base away suggests this may be a read error. The chain carries TRBV4-1 and TRBJ2-3; D remains unclear. The better agreement between TRBJ1-5 and the DNA end casts doubt on the J call. Germline assignment: CDR1 MGHRA and CDR2 YSYEKL. This CDR3 is built from 13 residues. In DNA form, the CDR3 reads TGCGCCAGCAGCCAAGATCGCGCAGATACGCAGCATTTT. Amino acid sequence: CASSQDRADTQHF.

This clonotype was counted at least ten times. This chain uses TRBV6-1 with TRBJ2-1; no clear D. The CDR3 runs to 13 residues. The germline CDR1 and CDR2 sequences are MNHNS and SASEGT. Trimming pared 6 bases from V and 3 bases from J, leaving 9 bases between. The CDR3 region is CASRHGGYNEQFF. CDR3 bases: TGTGCCAGCAGGCACGGCGGCTACAATGAGCAGTTCTTC.

This chain connects TRBV6-2 or TRBV6-3 to TRBJ2-5; D is possibly TRBD2 (5 bases). There are 14 residues in the CDR3. Germline lookup yields CDR1 MNHEY and CDR2 SVGEGT. V gave up 5 bases and J gave up 5 bases, with 15 bases separating them. The CDR3 sequence: CASSTPEGGETQYF. The DNA of the CDR3 is TGTGCCAGCAGTACCCCAGAGGGCGGGGAGACCCAGTACTTC.

The chain joins TRBV9 to TRBJ2-7; either TRBD1 or TRBD2 may supply D (6 bases each). Trimming shortened V by 0 bases and J by 5 bases, and 15 bases separated the two germline ends. The CDR3 sequence is 15 residues long. Germline CDR1 reads SGDLS; CDR2 reads YYNGEE. The CDR3 loop is CASSVGGAALDEQYF. For the CDR3, the DNA is TGTGCCAGCAGCGTAGGGGGGGCGGCTCTTGACGAGCAGTACTTC. The complete variable domain, with remaining parts taken from reference TRBV9 and TRBJ2-7, reads DSGVTQTPKHLITATGQRVTLRCSPRSGDLSVYWYQQSLDQGLQFLIQYYNGEERAKGNILERFSAQQFPDLHSELNLSSLELGDSALYFCASSVGGAALDEQYFGPGTRLTVT.

This clonotype was detected ten times or more. This chain links TRBV20-1 with TRBJ2-5; D might be TRBD2 (6 bases). CDR3 length: 13 residues. Trimming shortened V by 3 bases and J by 4 bases, and 12 bases separated the two germline ends. In germline, CDR1 is DFQATT, CDR2 SNEGSKA (reference sequence). CDR3 nucleotides: TGCAGTGCTAGGGGGGGTCTGGGAGAGACCCAGTACTTC. Translated: CSARGGLGETQYF.

The rearrangement links TRBV7-8 to TRBJ2-5; a possible D gene is TRBD1 (6 bases). Germline V lookup: CDR1 SGHVS, CDR2 FQNEAQ. Trimming cost V 4 bases and J 0 bases, with 18 bases left between them. The CDR3 is 17 residues long. In DNA, the CDR3 is TGTGCCAGCAGCTGTTGGGGACAAGGGCTCTACCAAGAGACCCAGTACTTC. Translation gives CASSCWGQGLYQETQYF.

The gene calls are TRBV28 and TRBJ1-2; D might be TRBD1 (5 bases). Trimming left V 1 base short and J 7 bases short, with 13 bases between. Germline-derived CDR1 and CDR2 are MDHEN and SYDVKM. The CDR3 sequence is 14 residues long. The CDR3 spells CASSLSGAPVGYTF. For the CDR3, the DNA is TGTGCCAGCAGTTTATCCGGGGCTCCGGTTGGCTACACCTTC.

Within the sample, this clonotype is medium-sized. The chain recombines TRBV19 with TRBJ2-7; the D is unclear. Germline V CDR1 and CDR2: LNHDA, SQIVND (reference sequence). V gave up 9 bases and J gave up 3 bases, with 9 bases separating them. The CDR3 is 11 amino acids. Here the CDR3 reads CARRLVYEQYF. CDR3 sequence (DNA): TGTGCCAGAAGACTGGTCTACGAGCAGTACTTC. The full variable domain, with the rest looked up from reference TRBV19 and TRBJ2-7, is DGGITQSPKYLFRKEGQNVTLSCEQNLNHDAMYWYRQDPGQGLRLIYYSQIVNDFQKGDIAEGYSVSREKKESFPLTVTSAQKNPTAFYLCARRLVYEQYFGPGTRLTVT.

The chain links TRBV20-1 to TRBJ2-1, with TRBD2 identical over 10 bases. The ends lost 4 bases at V and 1 base at J; junction bases unmatched: 1. CDR3 size: 14 residues. Per germline, CDR1 DFQATT and CDR2 SNEGSKA (reference sequence). The CDR3 DNA sequence: TGCAGTGCTAAACTAGCGGGGTCCTACAATGAGCAGTTCTTC. Encoded protein: CSAKLAGSYNEQFF.

V and J are TRBV5-1 and TRBJ2-2; D is possibly TRBD2 (5 bases). The CDR3 extends over 18 amino acids. Germline V gene sequence: CDR1 SGHRS, CDR2 YFSETQ. Trimming took off 4 bases at V and 0 bases at J, with 19 bases between the two ends. The CDR3 protein is CASSPQVSGAANTGELFF. As DNA, the CDR3 is TGCGCCAGCAGCCCTCAAGTCAGCGGAGCCGCGAACACCGGGGAGCTGTTTTTT.